Presented here are 4 T cell receptor beta chains from one specimen sequenced in a study of blood T cell repertoires in COVID-19. Assay used: immunoSEQ multiplex PCR; TCRdb lists only in-frame clones, some missing. The table records around 370,000 clones, about nine tenths of them present only once. Sequencing input: peripheral blood. These receptors were obtained from a woman in her 70s with COVID-19, enrolled during active disease.

V usage is TRBV27 and J usage is TRBJ1-1, with TRBD1 matching over 7 bases. This CDR3 is built from 15 residues. V was pared by 8 bases and J by 0 bases, with 9 bases of the junction left unmatched. Germline CDR1 reads MNHEY; CDR2 reads SMNVEV (reference sequence). CDR3 in DNA: TGTGCCAGCTGCTTGACAGGGTTATTGAACACTGAAGCTTTCTTT. This translates into CASCLTGLLNTEAFF.

This chain joins TRBV4-3 and TRBJ2-4, with 10 positions matching TRBD2. The CDR3 is 16 amino acids. CDR1 LGHNA and CDR2 YSLEER come from the germline V gene. The V gene end was trimmed by 1 base and the J gene end by 4 bases; junction bases not matched to a gene: 4. CDR3 residues: CASSQASGGLKNIQYF. CDR3 bases: TGCGCCAGCAGCCAAGCTAGCGGGGGACTTAAAAACATTCAGTACTTC.

CDR3 sequence reads: CASSLIQTPQAHGYTF. The CDR3 DNA is TGTGCCAGCAGTTTAATTCAAACTCCTCAGGCTCATGGCTACACCTTC. This chain links TRBV28 with TRBJ1-2; no firm D call. In germline, CDR1 is MDHEN, CDR2 SYDVKM. This CDR3 is built from 16 residues. V lost 2 bases to trimming and J lost 6 bases, with 19 bases between them.

The V gene is TRBV9, the J gene TRBJ2-2; the D is unclear. The CDR3 length is 15 residues. V was pared by 0 bases and J by 4 bases, with 10 bases between. Germline V gene lookup returns CDR1 SGDLS and CDR2 YYNGEE. DNA for the CDR3: TGTGCCAGCAGCGTAGGTAGCCCCGGCACCGGGGAGCTGTTTTTT. Its translation is CASSVGSPGTGELFF.